These T cell receptor beta chains were read from a single sample in a study of cytomegalovirus exposure and HLA in healthy donors. Generated by immunoSEQ multiplex PCR, the TCRdb table keeps only in-frame clones and is missing some. The sample lists roughly 170,000 clones, around 80% seen once, with 1% to 1.5% in the top ten. Sequenced material: PBMCs. These receptors were taken from a girl under 10 years old in good health and CMV-seropositive. CDR3s include the opening cysteine and the closing phenylalanine or tryptophan.

j_gene,v_gene,CDR3aa
TRBJ2-1,TRBV5-4,CASSFSGVQREQFF
TRBJ2-1,TRBV5-8,CASSFTISSYNEQFF
TRBJ1-2,TRBV6-5,CASSYYFQEQGYGYTF
TRBJ2-2,TRBV27,CASSTTGSPGELFF
TRBJ1-4,TRBV19,CASSPGGSLGEKLFF
TRBJ2-1,TRBV7-9,CASSPLTSGTYNEQFF
TRBJ2-3,TRBV5-4,CASSSRDRVSADTQYF
TRBJ1-2,TRBV4-1,CASSLDRVLDGYTF
TRBJ2-1,TRBV10-2,CASKTDYNEQFF
TRBJ1-2,TRBV2,CASLGGTINYGYTF
TRBJ2-3,TRBV29-1,CSVGRGSDTQYF
TRBJ2-1,TRBV5-6,CASSFKTSGLYNEQFF
TRBJ2-7,TRBV6-6,CASSKGTSGSYEQYF
TRBJ2-5,TRBV7-8,CASSLEGDGTQYF
TRBJ2-3,TRBV7-9,CASGPSGASTDTQYF
TRBJ1-1,TRBV5-1,CASSLGVGGNTEAFF
TRBJ1-1,TRBV7-9,CASSTIGQGAEAFF
TRBJ1-6,TRBV30,CAWSLGGNYNSPLHF
TRBJ1-1,TRBV29-1,CSVGSAGVNTEAFF
TRBJ2-1,TRBV14,CASSQTTGDEQFF
TRBJ2-3,TRBV28,CASSFPQVGQDTQYF
TRBJ1-1,TRBV12-5,CASGRLQGARTEAFF
TRBJ1-5,TRBV6-5,CASSYSRRQGPQHF
TRBJ1-4,TRBV29-1,CSVRGGDNEKLFF
TRBJ2-5,TRBV28,CASRSGGMETQYF
TRBJ2-1,TRBV11-3,CASSLTTSGIGEQFF
TRBJ1-6,TRBV30,CARDRIARGSPLHF
TRBJ1-5,TRBV7-2,CASSSSPTQPQHF
TRBJ2-3,TRBV6-4,CASSWLSGGRADTQYF
TRBJ2-1,TRBV4-1,CASSQALKGLIRNEQFF
TRBJ2-7,TRBV7-9,CASSKTSYEQYF
TRBJ2-7,TRBV6-9,CASSYVGQSYEQYF
TRBJ2-4,TRBV4-1,CASSPTGWNIQYF
TRBJ1-1,TRBV29-1,CSVDRTGGGTEAFF
TRBJ1-1,TRBV11-2,CASSPDSLNTEAFF